Listed below are T cell receptor beta chains from one sample, sequenced in a study of shared clonotypes between healthy human individuals. Data came from immunoSEQ multiplex PCR; TCRdb stores just in-frame clones and leaves some out. The repertoire holds roughly 2 million clones, with roughly 94% as singletons. Sequences were obtained from naive CD4+ T cells sorted from blood. All receptors come from a young man in good health. The CDR3 runs from the conserved cysteine through the conserved F or W. Each record gives: D gene, clone size, V gene, J gene, CDR3 length, CDR3 protein, CDR3 DNA. A D gene is named only where the DNA matches it firmly. Expanded clones get a size class; other rows say once, few or many, or leave the size out.

NA,NA,TRBV27,TRBJ2-3,12,CASSGTTDTQYF,TGTGCCAGCAGCGGGACCACAGATACGCAGTATTTT
TRBD2,NA,TRBV7-9,TRBJ2-1,15,CASTYLAGTYNEQFF,TGTGCCAGCACCTATCTAGCGGGAACCTACAATGAGCAGTTCTTC
TRBD2,NA,TRBV18,TRBJ2-3,17,CASTDSTSGGSTDTQYF,TGTGCCAGCACTGACTCGACTAGCGGGGGTTCAACAGATACGCAGTATTTT
NA,NA,TRBV30,TRBJ2-7,16,CAWSVLGGGRTYEQYF,TGTGCCTGGAGTGTACTCGGGGGAGGTAGGACCTACGAGCAGTACTTC
TRBD2,NA,TRBV19,TRBJ2-3,14,CASSSSGGTDTQYF,TGTGCCAGTAGTAGTAGCGGGGGAACAGATACGCAGTATTTT
NA,NA,TRBV27,TRBJ2-7,13,CASRQAAAYEQYF,TGTGCCAGCCGTCAGGCAGCAGCCTACGAGCAGTACTTC
NA,NA,TRBV30,TRBJ1-2,12,CAWGMGYYGYTF,TGTGCCTGGGGAATGGGTTACTATGGCTACACCTTC
TRBD1,NA,TRBV30,TRBJ1-6,14,CAGGTVSTNSPLHF,TGTGCAGGCGGGACAGTCAGTACAAATTCACCCCTCCACTTT
NA,NA,TRBV2,TRBJ1-4,13,CASSVRVNEKLFF,TGTGCCAGCAGTGTCAGGGTAAATGAAAAACTGTTTTTT
TRBD2,NA,TRBV7-2,TRBJ2-7,17,CASSLGPIAGEGYEQYF,TGTGCCAGCAGCTTAGGCCCCATAGCGGGAGAAGGCTACGAGCAGTACTTC
TRBD1,NA,TRBV7-8,TRBJ1-4,15,CASSSYRGQREKLFF,TGTGCCAGCAGCTCCTACAGGGGGCAGAGGGAAAAACTGTTTTTT
NA,once,TRBV7-2,TRBJ1-2,13,CASSLLGYYGYTF,TGTGCCAGCAGCTTACTGGGGTACTATGGCTACACCTTC
NA,once,TRBV5-4,TRBJ2-7,14,CASGVGGISYEQYF,TGTGCCAGCGGGGTAGGGGGGATCTCCTACGAGCAGTACTTC
NA,NA,TRBV4-1,TRBJ2-3,14,CASSHPGGTDTQYF,TGCGCCAGCAGCCACCCGGGGGGCACAGATACGCAGTATTTT